The entry below gives a single T cell receptor beta chain sequence along with its context. This clonotype was observed a handful of times. Its cognate antigen has yet to be identified. Per-base quality was not reported, and no clone a single base away is much larger than it. This sample is drawn from a study of molecular identifiers for immune sequencing clone quantification (dated by TCRdb to 2016 to 2019). For the wider study: For a replicate experiment, the RNA from either approximately 20,000 or 100,000 naive CD8 T cells was divided into five aliquots, and four of those aliquots went on to sequencing. CD8 T cells were used in a methods study to benchmark molecular-identifier clustering-based TCR repertoire sequencing (MIDCIRS) and TCR RNA copy counting. What the work shows at the level of the full study, not this receptor alone: Spiked-in Jurkat TCR RNA equivalent to a single cell was reported to be detectable even among over 800,000 naive CD8 T cells. About 3 recovered TCR RNA copies per cell were obtained by modeling, versus roughly 10 by digital PCR, implying a capture efficiency of 30% to 35%. When barcode sub-clustering was left out, chimeric consensus sequences inflated TCR diversity, with chimeras reaching as high as 47%. In CMV-specific effector cells, clones with more than 20 RNA copies accounted for over 97% of molecules, whereas in naive cells such clones accounted for under 1%. The sizes of highly expanded clones could end up underestimated when identical TCR molecules share a barcode. The naive libraries included spiked-in Jurkat TCR RNA (roughly nine copies' worth), and this Jurkat TCR RNA is not part of the donor repertoire.

The cysteine opens and the phenylalanine closes a CDR3 of 14 amino acids. Kept here is only the CDR3 DNA, which spans 42 bases and is read in frame from base 1. Per the germline V gene, SGHAT is the CDR1 and FQNNGV is the CDR2. V sheds 1 base and J sheds 9 bases, leaving 13 bases between their ends. The library was produced with PCR. Sequencing was performed on an Illumina HiSeq 4000. Preparation of bulk TCR libraries followed a previously described approach, with the TCR primers listed in Table S5. Total RNA was purified with the Qiagen AllPrep DNA/RNA kit. Reads from multiple sequencing runs of the same library were pooled before analysis. Processing in the source paper ran as follows. Reads were retained only if an exact TCR constant sequence was present, and the retained reads were trimmed to 150 nt and grouped according to their 12-nt molecular barcodes. Reads inside each barcode group were sub-clustered using a 15% Levenshtein threshold, and a quality-weighted consensus sequence was constructed for each RNA molecule. Non-functional sequences were filtered out, along with any lower-count sequence sitting one edit away from another sequence. Barcode sub-clusters with fewer than 20% of the maximum read count were removed, based on fitting two negative binomial distributions. The public reads were run again by TCRdb, first through fastp at Q25 and then through MiXCR, and only productive beta chains were kept. Each CDR3 protein gets just one entry, which takes the most common genes and DNA from the rows behind it. The V and J calls and clone size come from TCRdb's table, not from the authors' own analysis. The sample table contains some 650,000 distinct CDR3 sequences; only one count was recorded for 15% to 20% of them. Clones ranked in the top ten supply roughly 0.9% of the sample.

Libraries of naive CD8 T cells were built from anywhere between about 20,000 and 1,000,000 sorted cells, with 10%, 30% or 50% of the purified RNA used. Naive CD8 T cells were FACS-sorted as CD8+CD4-CCR7+CD45RA+ on a BD FACSAria II into RLT Plus buffer. To test detection sensitivity, Jurkat RNA equivalent to nine to ten TCR copies was spiked into samples of roughly 17,000-1,000,000 naive CD8 T cells. Enrichment of CD8 T cells was done with RosetteSep CD8+ T Cell Enrichment Cocktail plus Ficoll-Paque, and ACK red cell lysis came afterward. This TCR derives from a human donor in good health. Some libraries in this study had Jurkat cell RNA spiked in. The sample consisted of naive CD8+ T cells from blood, with Jurkat cell RNA spiked in. What this sample's cell subset or site label stands for: FACS-sorted CD8+CD4-CCR7+CD45RA+ naive T cells. The rearrangement combines TRBV11-2 with TRBJ2-1; the D segment could be TRBD1, given 6 matching bases. The sequenced DNA is TGTGCCAGCAGCTTAGTCACAGGGTTTCCTGAGCAGTTCTTC. Its protein product is CASSLVTGFPEQFF.